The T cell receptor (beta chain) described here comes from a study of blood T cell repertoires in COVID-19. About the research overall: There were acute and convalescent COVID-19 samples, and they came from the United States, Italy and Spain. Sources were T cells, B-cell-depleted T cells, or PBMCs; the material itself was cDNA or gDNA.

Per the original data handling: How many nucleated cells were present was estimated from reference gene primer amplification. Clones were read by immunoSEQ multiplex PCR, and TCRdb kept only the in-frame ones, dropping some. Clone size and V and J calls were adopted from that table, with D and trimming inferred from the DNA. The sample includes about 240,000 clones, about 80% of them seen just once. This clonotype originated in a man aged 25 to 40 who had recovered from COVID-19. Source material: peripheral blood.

The CDR3: CASSSRAGQNTEAFF. Written as DNA, the CDR3 is TGCGCCAGCAGCTCCCGAGCTGGTCAGAACACTGAAGCTTTCTTT. V is TRBV5-1 and J is TRBJ1-1; D is unclear. The CDR3 is 15 amino acids. From germline, CDR1 is SGHRS and CDR2 YFSETQ. V was pared by 3 bases and J by 1 base, with 13 bases between.